This T cell receptor beta chain is drawn from a study of PD-1 blockade in mismatch repair-deficient tumors. The table came from immunoSEQ multiplex PCR; TCRdb's copy has only in-frame clones and leaves some out. The sample holds fewer than 16,000 clones; 70% to 85% are singletons and the top ten take approximately 11%. Only one count was recorded for this clone. The antigen remains unidentified. Regarding time point: approximately 9-day in vitro stimulation with candidate neoantigen peptide 5. Specimen: cells cultured in vitro, collected from a patient treated with pembrolizumab. The TCR sequence derives from an adult with mismatch repair-deficient cancer.

CDR3 DNA sequence: TGTGCCAGCAGGCCCGGGACAGGGGTCACTAATGAAAAACTGTTTTTT. Its translation: CASRPGTGVTNEKLFF. The chain joins TRBV5-8 to TRBJ1-4; 10 nucleotides match TRBD1. V dropped 5 bases and J dropped 2; count of bases not matched to a gene: 6. The CDR3 length is 16 residues. Germline CDR1 and CDR2: SGHTS and YDEGEE.